This T cell receptor beta chain was documented in a study of blood T cells in healthy people across ages. General study findings and limits: Relative to aged donors, long-lived donors carried more naive CD4+ cells and displayed higher diversity. Roughly linear age-related decline in beta diversity appeared, significant by age about 37.

A second PCR of 7 to 11 cycles used a sample-barcoded 5' primer and a J-beta primer mix. TCRdb re-analysed the 5' RACE reads in MiXCR, keeping a single row per CDR3 protein. The sample consists of roughly 700,000 distinct CDR3 sequences, 32% of them appearing once. This clonotype was seen ten or more times. Its antigen is unknown. The authors drew around 11 milliliters of peripheral blood from each donor. With 2 bases clipped from V and 10 bases from J, the junction kept 11 bases outside the gene matches. CDR1 and CDR2 (germline): MDHEN, SYDVKM. This CDR3 is built from 16 residues. This sequence joins TRBV28 and TRBJ2-1; TRBD2 matches 10 bases. The clonotype originates from a woman older than 75 in good health. Sequencing input: blood. CDR3 protein: CASSLGLAGVVREQFF. CDR3 in DNA: TGTGCCAGCAGTTTAGGTCTAGCGGGGGTTGTGAGGGAGCAGTTCTTC. Full variable domain (remainder filled in from reference TRBV28 and TRBJ2-1): DVKVTQSSRYLVKRTGEKVFLECVQDMDHENMFWYRQDPGLGLRLIYFSYDVKMKEKGDIPEGYSVSREKKERFSLILESASTNQTSMYLCASSLGLAGVVREQFFGPGTRLTVL.